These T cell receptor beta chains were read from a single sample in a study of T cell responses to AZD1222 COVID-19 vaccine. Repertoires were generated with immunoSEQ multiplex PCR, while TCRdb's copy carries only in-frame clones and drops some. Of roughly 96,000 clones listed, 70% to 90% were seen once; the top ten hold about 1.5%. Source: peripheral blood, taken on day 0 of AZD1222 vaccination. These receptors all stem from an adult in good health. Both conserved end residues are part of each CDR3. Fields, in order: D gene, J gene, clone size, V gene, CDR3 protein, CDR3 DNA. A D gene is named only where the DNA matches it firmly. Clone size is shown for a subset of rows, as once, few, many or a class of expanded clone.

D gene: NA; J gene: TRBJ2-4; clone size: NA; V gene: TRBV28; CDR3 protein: CATHFTATKNIQYF; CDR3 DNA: TGTGCCACCCACTTCACGGCCACCAAAAACATTCAGTACTTC
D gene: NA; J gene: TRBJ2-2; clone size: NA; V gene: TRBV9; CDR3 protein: CASSETLWDTGELFF; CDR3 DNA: TGTGCCAGCAGCGAGACCCTATGGGACACCGGGGAGCTGTTTTTT
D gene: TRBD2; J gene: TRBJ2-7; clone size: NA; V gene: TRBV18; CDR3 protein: CASPRIASGGSYEQYF; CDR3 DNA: TGTGCCAGCCCTCGGATCGCTAGCGGGGGGTCCTACGAGCAGTACTTC
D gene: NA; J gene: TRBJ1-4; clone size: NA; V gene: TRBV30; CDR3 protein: CAWSRREGKLFF; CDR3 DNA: TGTGCCTGGAGTCGGCGGGAGGGAAAACTGTTTTTT
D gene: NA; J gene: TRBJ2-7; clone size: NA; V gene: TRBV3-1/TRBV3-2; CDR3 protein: CASSQTASRSYEQYF; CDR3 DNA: TGTGCCAGCAGCCAAACAGCGTCGCGCTCCTACGAGCAGTACTTC
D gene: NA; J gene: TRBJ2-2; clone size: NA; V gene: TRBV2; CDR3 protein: CASSAGLANTGELFF; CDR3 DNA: TGTGCCAGCAGTGCAGGACTGGCGAACACCGGGGAGCTGTTTTTT
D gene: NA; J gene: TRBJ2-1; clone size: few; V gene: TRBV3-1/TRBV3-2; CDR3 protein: CASSPLGGSSYNEQFF; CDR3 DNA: TGTGCCAGCAGCCCCCTCGGCGGCAGCTCCTACAATGAGCAGTTCTTC
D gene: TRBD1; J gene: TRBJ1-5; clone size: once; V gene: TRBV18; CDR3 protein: CASSPSQGISNQPQHF; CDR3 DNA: TGTGCCAGCTCACCATCACAGGGGATTAGCAATCAGCCCCAGCATTTT
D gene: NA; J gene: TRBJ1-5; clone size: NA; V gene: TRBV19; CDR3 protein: CASSIRQAYSNQPQHF; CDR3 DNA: TGTGCCAGTAGTATTCGTCAGGCTTATAGCAATCAGCCCCAGCATTTT
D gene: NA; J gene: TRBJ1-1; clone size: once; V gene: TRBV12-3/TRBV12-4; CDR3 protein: CASSSGHTTEAFF; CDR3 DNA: TGTGCCAGCAGTTCGGGACACACCACTGAAGCTTTCTTT
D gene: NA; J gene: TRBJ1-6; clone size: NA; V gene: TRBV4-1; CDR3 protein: CASSQDLAGARRSPLHF; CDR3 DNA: TGCGCCAGCAGCCAAGATTTGGCAGGGGCGAGGAGATCACCCCTCCACTTT
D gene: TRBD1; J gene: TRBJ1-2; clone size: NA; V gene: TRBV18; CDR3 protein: CASSPTKDRAFGYTF; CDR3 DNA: TGTGCCAGCTCACCGACTAAGGACAGGGCGTTTGGCTACACCTTC
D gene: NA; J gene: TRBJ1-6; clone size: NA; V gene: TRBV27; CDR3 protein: CASSLLGREWNSPLHF; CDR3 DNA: TGTGCCAGCAGTTTACTAGGGAGGGAGTGGAATTCACCCCTCCACTTT
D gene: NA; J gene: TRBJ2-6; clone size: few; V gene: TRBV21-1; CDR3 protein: CASSKVGRQLGANVLTF; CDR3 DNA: TGTGCCAGCAGCAAAGTTGGGCGGCAGCTCGGGGCCAACGTCCTGACTTTC
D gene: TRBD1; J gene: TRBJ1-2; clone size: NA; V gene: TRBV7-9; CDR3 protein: CASSLPQGAGVYGYTF; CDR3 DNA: TGTGCCAGCAGCTTACCCCAGGGGGCTGGGGTGTATGGCTACACCTTC
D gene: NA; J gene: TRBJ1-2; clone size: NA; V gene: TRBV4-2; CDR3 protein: CASSQALTQGDYGYTF; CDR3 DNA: TGTGCCAGCAGCCAAGCACTCACACAAGGTGACTATGGCTACACCTTC
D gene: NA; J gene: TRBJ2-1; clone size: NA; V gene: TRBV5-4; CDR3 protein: CASSPGNRRSVFPEQFF; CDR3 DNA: TGTGCCAGCAGCCCTGGGAACAGGCGCTCCGTATTTCCCGAGCAGTTCTTC
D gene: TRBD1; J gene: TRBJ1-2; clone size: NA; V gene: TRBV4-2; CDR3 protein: CASSLGQGRYGYTF; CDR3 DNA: TGTGCCAGCAGCTTGGGACAGGGGCGATATGGCTACACCTTC
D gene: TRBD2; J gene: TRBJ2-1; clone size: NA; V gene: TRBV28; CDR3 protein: CASRSSGASLREQFF; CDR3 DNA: TGTGCCAGCAGATCAAGCGGGGCAAGCTTGAGAGAGCAGTTCTTC
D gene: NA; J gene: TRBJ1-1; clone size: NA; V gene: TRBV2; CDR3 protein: CASSARYGGAFF; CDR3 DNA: TGTGCCAGCAGTGCTCGGTACGGCGGAGCTTTCTTT
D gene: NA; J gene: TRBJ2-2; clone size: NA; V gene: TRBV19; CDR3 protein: CASGGGTPTGELFF; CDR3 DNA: TGTGCCAGTGGCGGCGGGACACCCACCGGGGAGCTGTTTTTT
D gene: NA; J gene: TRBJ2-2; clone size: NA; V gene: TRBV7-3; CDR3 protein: CASSLEPNTGELFF; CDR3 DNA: TGTGCCAGCAGCTTAGAACCGAACACCGGGGAGCTGTTTTTT
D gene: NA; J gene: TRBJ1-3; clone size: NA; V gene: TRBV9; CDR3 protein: CASSPTGLGNTIYF; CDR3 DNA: TGTGCCAGCAGCCCTACAGGGCTCGGAAACACCATATATTTT
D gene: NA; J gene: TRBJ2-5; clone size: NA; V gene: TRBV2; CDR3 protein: CASSEPSEGQETQYF; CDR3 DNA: TGTGCCAGCAGTGAACCCTCGGAGGGCCAAGAGACCCAGTACTTC
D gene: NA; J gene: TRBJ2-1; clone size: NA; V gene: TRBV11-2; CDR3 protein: CASSLKTLGANNEQFF; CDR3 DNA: TGTGCCAGCAGCTTAAAAACTCTGGGGGCAAATAATGAGCAGTTCTTC
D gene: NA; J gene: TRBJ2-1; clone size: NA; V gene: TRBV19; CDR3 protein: CASSIGGTYYNEQFF; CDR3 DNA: TGTGCCAGTAGTATAGGAGGGACCTACTACAATGAGCAGTTCTTC
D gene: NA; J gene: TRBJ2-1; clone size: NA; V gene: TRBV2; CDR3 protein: CASSDGPPPFF; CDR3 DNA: TGTGCCAGCAGTGACGGGCCCCCTCCGTTCTTC
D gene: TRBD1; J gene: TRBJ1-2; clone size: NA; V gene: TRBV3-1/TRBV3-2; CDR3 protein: CASSPGTGYYGYTF; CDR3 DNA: TGTGCCAGCAGCCCCGGGACAGGGTACTATGGCTACACCTTC